This T cell receptor beta chain was profiled in a study of OX40 agonist ivuxolimab in advanced cancers. Turning to the study itself: Ivuxolimab, an agonist antibody against OX40 (CD134), was given to patients.

Study results and limitations: In general, CD8+ T cells held more expanded clones than CD4+ did, on average. At 0.1 to 3.0 mg/kg, CD4+ and CD8+ blood T cells expanded clonally by week 6. The authors also found low normalized T-cell clonal expansion in some nonresponders.

Only in-frame clones appear in the TCRdb table, and some are missing; sequencing was by immunoSEQ multiplex PCR. The sample has about 77,000 clones, less than 95% seen once. In the case of this clone: Its antigen is undetermined.

The sequence derives from an adult with an advanced solid tumor such as melanoma, head and neck, liver or kidney cancer. The sequenced sample was CD4+ or CD8+ T cells sorted from blood, obtained in a trial of the OX40 agonist ivuxolimab.

DNA for the CDR3: TGTGCCAGCAGCTTCGGGGGGGCCCTATCCTACGAGCAGTACTTC. Translated, it gives CASSFGGALSYEQYF. V is TRBV11-3 and J is TRBJ2-7; 8 nucleotides agree with TRBD2. After removal of 3 bases from V and 1 base from J, the junction contained 5 bases not matched to a gene. Germline-derived CDR1 and CDR2 are SGHNT and YENEEA. This CDR3 contains 15 residues.